This TCR beta chain emerged from a study of shared clonotypes between healthy human individuals. The sample holds one count of this clone. Germline V CDR1 and CDR2: SGHRS, YFSETQ. This CDR3 has 14 residues. V lost 1 base and J 1 base, leaving 8 bases between the germline ends. Splitting of each subset's genomic DNA was done evenly across several immunoSEQ plates. Some clones are missing from TCRdb's copy, which holds only in-frame ones; the method was immunoSEQ multiplex PCR. Of over a million clones listed, 97% to 99% are singletons. The chain employs TRBV5-1 and TRBJ1-1; D may be TRBD1 (5 bases). The sequence was collected from a man between 25 and 39 years old in good health. Sequences were obtained from naive CD4+ T cells sorted from blood. The subset denotes: CD45RA+ positively selected. CDR3 in amino acids: CASSLQRGNTEAFF. In DNA, the CDR3 is TGCGCCAGCAGCTTGCAGAGGGGGAACACTGAAGCTTTCTTT.